One TCR beta chain is described in this entry. This sample is part of a study of T cell repertoires in cytomegalovirus infection. Study-level background: It can be stated that public TCR beta signatures indicated CMV infection as well as a matching HLA type.

Trimming pared 0 bases from V and 1 base from J, leaving 24 bases between. Per germline, CDR1 SNHLY and CDR2 FYNNEI. The CDR3 contains 20 residues. MiXCR, applied by TCRdb to the reads, yields one record per CDR3 protein. The repertoire includes about 190,000 distinct CDR3 sequences, roughly 27% of them detected once, and roughly 32% sits in the top ten. The V call is TRBV2, the J call TRBJ1-1; possibly TRBD1 for D (5 bases). Sequencing used PBMCs. This receptor was obtained from a human donor in good health (CMV status not recorded). Some clones in this sample may be carry-over from other donors' samples. The CDR3 loop is CASSEAGVRSFEGRNTEAFF. In nucleotides, the CDR3 is TGTGCCAGCAGTGAAGCGGGGGTCAGAAGTTTTGAGGGCCGGAACACTGAAGCTTTCTTT.